Included here is one TCR beta chain sequence, with context. What it binds is unknown. The TCR beta cDNA libraries carried unique molecular identifiers. Each sample of roughly 0.9 to 11 million input T cells yielded roughly 0.5 million cDNA molecules, so each molecule approximated one T cell. Each CDR3 protein is one row after TCRdb ran MiXCR on the PCR reads. The table shows hundreds of thousands of distinct CDR3 sequences, with about 40% occurring only once. The record originates from a study of post-analysis software for immune sequencing data. Study details: Patients with relapsing-remitting, secondary progressive and progressive-relapsing multiple sclerosis courses were all represented.

Study results and limitations: Analysis by F measure revealed that same-batch samples clustered strongly together. Patients carried five TRBV segments more frequently than controls did, and TRBV5-6, TRBV5-1 and TRBV20-1 were among them. Controls' normalized Chao1 diversity significantly exceeded that of multiple sclerosis patients.

V lost 5 bases and J 11 bases, leaving 21 bases between the germline ends. The CDR3 loop spans 14 amino acids. Germline CDR1 SGHVS, CDR2 FNYEAQ. The rearrangement uses TRBV7-6 and TRBJ2-5; D assignment may be TRBD1 or TRBD2 (5 bases each). The TCR was taken from a girl between 10 and 17 years old with multiple sclerosis. The specimen was blood. The CDR3 sequence is CASSPQDFLGEQYF. CDR3 nucleotide sequence: TGTGCCAGCAGCCCCCAAGACTTCCTAGGGGAGCAGTACTTC.